One sample yielded the 14 T cell receptor beta chains listed below, sequenced in a study of shared clonotypes between healthy human individuals. Profiling relied on immunoSEQ multiplex PCR, and the TCRdb table lists in-frame clones only, not all of them. The sample consists of more than 450,000 clones, more than 65% of them appearing once. Specimen: PBMCs. These receptors were obtained from a woman aged 40 to 50 in good health. Some clones in this sample may be carry-over from other donors' samples.

This clone was picked up one time. This rearrangement joins TRBV4-3 to TRBJ1-1; TRBD1 matches 9 bases. Trimming at V came to 1 base and at J to 4 bases, leaving 13 bases not matched to a gene. The length of the CDR3 is 18 residues. Germline CDR1 LGHNA, CDR2 YSLEER. The CDR3 coding sequence is TGCGCCAGCAGCCAAGGTGCCGATTTGGACAGGGGCGGCACTGAAGCTTTCTTT. This sequence encodes CASSQGADLDRGGTEAFF.

The chain couples TRBV13 to TRBJ2-7; 8 bases fit TRBD2. The CDR3 totals 15 residues. Trimming cost V 6 bases and J 2 bases; bases outside gene matches: 9. Looked up from germline, CDR1 is PRHDT and CDR2 is FYEKMQ (reference sequence). The CDR3 sequence: CASRGGVAGPYEQYF. As DNA, the CDR3 is TGTGCCAGCAGAGGAGGGGTAGCGGGACCCTACGAGCAGTACTTC. Variable domain in full (rest from reference TRBV13 and TRBJ2-7): AAGVIQSPRHLIKEKRETATLKCYPIPRHDTVYWYQQGPGQDPQFLISFYEKMQSDKGSIPDRFSAQQFSDYHSELNMSSLELGDSALYFCASRGGVAGPYEQYFGPGTRLTVT.

The chain joins TRBV7-2 to TRBJ2-7; D may be TRBD2 (6 bases). The CDR3 contains 13 residues. V was clipped by 5 bases and J by 9 bases, with 17 bases between them. From germline, CDR1 is SGHTA and CDR2 FQGNSA. CDR3: CASSARDWVRQYF. CDR3 nucleotides: TGTGCCAGCAGCGCCCGGGACTGGGTTAGGCAGTACTTC.

The chain is built from TRBV19 and TRBJ1-5; the D gene is possibly TRBD1 (5 bases). This CDR3 is built from 15 residues. Trimming cost V 3 bases and J 7 bases, with 16 bases left between them. In germline, CDR1 is LNHDA, CDR2 SQIVND (reference sequence). The CDR3 region is CASSIRRGIGQPQHF. In nucleotides, the CDR3 is TGTGCCAGTAGTATTAGGAGGGGAATCGGACAGCCCCAGCATTTT.

This clone occurred many times. The chain couples TRBV7-9 to TRBJ1-1; 8 bases fit TRBD1. V was pared by 5 bases and J by 9 bases, with 8 bases of the junction left unmatched. The CDR3 length is 13 residues. Germline CDR1 is SEHNR and CDR2 is FQNEAQ (reference sequence). This CDR3 is CASSQTGTGQAFF. DNA of the CDR3: TGTGCCAGCAGCCAAACAGGGACAGGTCAAGCTTTCTTT.

The V call is TRBV27, the J call TRBJ1-2; weak D call: TRBD1 (5 bases). The CDR3 totals 13 residues. Trimming stripped 0 bases from V and 8 bases from J, with 10 bases between. CDR1 is MNHEY, CDR2 SMNVEV, per germline (reference sequence). CDR3 bases: TGTGCCAGCAGTTTATCGTACAGGAGCGGCTACACCTTC. It codes for CASSLSYRSGYTF.

This chain joins TRBV19 and TRBJ2-7; D remains ambiguous. Trimming left V 6 bases short and J 6 bases short, with 30 bases between. Germline assignment: CDR1 LNHDA and CDR2 SQIVND (reference sequence). This CDR3 region has 18 residues. The CDR3: CASSPPQPFTATIGEQYF. The CDR3, as DNA: TGTGCCAGTAGCCCTCCCCAACCATTTACAGCTACTATCGGCGAGCAGTACTTC.

V usage is TRBV11-2 and J usage is TRBJ2-3, with D uncertain. The V gene's germline CDR1 is SGHAT and CDR2 FQNNGV. V was cut by 5 bases and J by 0 bases, with 9 bases left in between. CDR3 length: 14 amino acids. CDR3 nucleotides: TGTGCCAGCAGCAAGCCCTCCAGCACAGATACGCAGTATTTT. Encoded protein: CASSKPSSTDTQYF.

This clone has only one observation. This likely traces to a read error, being one base from a far larger clone. The chain employs TRBV25-1 and TRBJ2-3; D is ambiguous. The CDR3 runs 11 residues. Germline V CDR1 and CDR2: MGHDK, SYGVNS. This CDR3 is CTSTQSHTQYF. The CDR3 DNA follows: TGTACCAGCACGCAGTCACATACGCAGTATTTT.

The CDR3 sequence: CASSPQTGFGANEQYF. CDR3 nucleotides: TGTGCCAGCAGTCCCCAGACAGGGTTTGGGGCCAACGAGCAGTACTTC. V usage is TRBV6-6 and J usage is TRBJ2-7, with 7 nucleotides matching TRBD1. V trimming: 5 bases; J trimming: 5 bases; junction bases outside the gene matches: 15. The CDR3 has 16 amino acids. Looked up from germline, CDR1 is MNHNY and CDR2 is SVGAGI (reference sequence).

About this clone itself: This sample also contains other DNA sequences that code for the same CDR3. The V call is TRBV19, the J call TRBJ2-2; perhaps TRBD1 as D (6 bases). Germline lookup yields CDR1 LNHDA and CDR2 SQIVND (reference sequence). CDR3 length: 15 residues. V shed 4 bases and J shed 1 base, with 10 bases lying between them. The CDR3 loop is CASSRGRGNTGELFF. The CDR3 DNA reads as TGTGCCAGTAGTAGAGGCAGGGGGAACACCGGGGAGCTGTTTTTT.

CDR3 bases: TGTGCCAGCTCACCACCGATTGCAGGGCGAAGGGACAATGAGCAGTTCTTC. It codes for CASSPPIAGRRDNEQFF. V usage is TRBV18 and J usage is TRBJ2-1, with D possibly being TRBD1 (5 bases). In germline, CDR1 is KGHSH, CDR2 LQKENI. The V end lost 0 bases, the J end lost 5 bases, and 17 bases lay between the germline ends. The CDR3 sequence is 17 residues long. Full variable domain (remainder filled in from reference TRBV18 and TRBJ2-1): NAGVMQNPRHLVRRRGQEARLRCSPMKGHSHVYWYRQLPEEGLKFMVYLQKENIIDESGMPKERFSAEFPKEGPSILRIQQVVRGDSAAYFCASSPPIAGRRDNEQFFGPGTRLTVL.

The CDR3 spells CASSLDVSSYEQYF. The CDR3 DNA is TGTGCCAGCAGCTTGGATGTCAGCTCCTACGAGCAGTACTTC. V usage is TRBV5-4 and J usage is TRBJ2-7; the D is unclear. CDR1 SGHNT and CDR2 YYREEE come from the germline V gene (reference sequence). Trimming shortened V by 0 bases and J by 0 bases, and 7 bases separated the two germline ends. The CDR3 runs to 14 residues.

The rearrangement joins TRBV5-5 to TRBJ2-4; perhaps TRBD1 as D (6 bases). CDR3 length: 17 residues. The V end was cut by 0 bases, the J end by 1 base, with 14 bases between. Germline V gives CDR1 SGHKS, CDR2 YYEKEE (reference sequence). The CDR3 here is CASSLEVARGAKNIQYF. CDR3 nucleotide sequence: TGTGCCAGCAGCTTGGAGGTAGCCAGGGGCGCCAAAAACATTCAGTACTTC.